This note documents a single TCR beta chain sequence. Its antigen is currently unknown. The source of the sample is a study of CD4 T cells in relation to SARS-CoV-2 and coronaviruses. Findings and limits, study-wide: Crossreactive clones expanded significantly less to SARS-CoV-2 than monoreactive clones. This crossreactivity analysis covered spike protein alone, no other viral proteins.

Unexposed donor CD4+ T cells date from about 2010-2018, before the COVID-19 pandemic. After about ten days of culture, CD4+ T cells were isolated. Testing used SARS-CoV-2 S/N and four cold-coronavirus spikes on unexposed-donor CD4+ T cells, cells permitting. The CDR3 has 13 residues. Trimming pared 3 bases from V and 6 bases from J, leaving 12 bases between. The germline gives CDR1 LNHDA, CDR2 SQIVND (reference sequence). Profiling relied on immunoSEQ multiplex PCR, and the TCRdb table lists in-frame clones only, not all of them. In the table there are about 22,000 clones, about 69% of which are singletons.

The chain has TRBV19 and TRBJ2-7; D is ambiguous. Sequencing was performed on CD4+ T cells from PBMCs, cultured in vitro. The receptor comes from a human donor in good health. DNA of the CDR3: TGTGCCAGTAGTATTTCAGGATCCCGCGAGCAGTACTTC. Its translation: CASSISGSREQYF.